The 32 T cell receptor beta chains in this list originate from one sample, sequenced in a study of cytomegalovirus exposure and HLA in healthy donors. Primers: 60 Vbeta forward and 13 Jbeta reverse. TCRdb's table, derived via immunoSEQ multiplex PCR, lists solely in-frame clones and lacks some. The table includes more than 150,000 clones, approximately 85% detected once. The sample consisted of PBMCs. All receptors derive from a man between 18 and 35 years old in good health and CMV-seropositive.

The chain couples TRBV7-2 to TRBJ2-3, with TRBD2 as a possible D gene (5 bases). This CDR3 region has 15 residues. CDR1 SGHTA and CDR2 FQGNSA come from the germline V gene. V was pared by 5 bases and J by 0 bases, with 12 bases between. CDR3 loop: CASSPRDPSTDTQYF. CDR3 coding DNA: TGTGCCAGCAGCCCCCGGGATCCTAGCACAGATACGCAGTATTTT.

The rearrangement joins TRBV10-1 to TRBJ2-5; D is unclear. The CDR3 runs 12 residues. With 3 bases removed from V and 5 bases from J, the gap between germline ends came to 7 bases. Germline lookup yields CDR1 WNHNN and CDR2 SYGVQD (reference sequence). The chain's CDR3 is CASSDSEETQYF. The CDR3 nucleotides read TGCGCCAGCAGTGATTCGGAGGAGACCCAGTACTTC.

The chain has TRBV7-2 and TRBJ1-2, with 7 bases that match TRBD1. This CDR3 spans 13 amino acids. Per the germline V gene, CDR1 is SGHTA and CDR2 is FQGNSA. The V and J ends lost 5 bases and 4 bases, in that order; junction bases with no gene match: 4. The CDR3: CASSVTGFYGYTF. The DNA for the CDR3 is TGTGCCAGCAGCGTGACAGGGTTCTATGGCTACACCTTC.

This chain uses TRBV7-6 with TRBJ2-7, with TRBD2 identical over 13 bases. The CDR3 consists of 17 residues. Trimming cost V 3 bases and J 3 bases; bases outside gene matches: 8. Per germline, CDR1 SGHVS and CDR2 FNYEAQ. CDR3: CASSFTSGTSGDYEQYF. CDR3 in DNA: TGTGCCAGCAGCTTTACGTCCGGGACTAGCGGGGACTACGAGCAGTACTTC.

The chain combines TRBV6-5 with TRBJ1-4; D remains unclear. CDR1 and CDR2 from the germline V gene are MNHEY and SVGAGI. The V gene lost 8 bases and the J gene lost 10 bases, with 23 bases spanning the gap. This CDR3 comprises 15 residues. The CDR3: CASSLNRTPRGKLFF. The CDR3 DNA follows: TGTGCCAGCTCTCTAAATCGGACTCCGCGGGGAAAACTGTTTTTT.

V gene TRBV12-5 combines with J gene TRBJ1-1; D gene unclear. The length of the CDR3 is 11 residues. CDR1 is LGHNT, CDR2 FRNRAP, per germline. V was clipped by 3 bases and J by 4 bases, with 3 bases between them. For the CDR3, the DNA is TGTGCTAGTGGTTTCGGCACTGAAGCTTTCTTT. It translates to CASGFGTEAFF. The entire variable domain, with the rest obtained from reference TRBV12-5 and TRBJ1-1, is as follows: DARVTQTPRHKVTEMGQEVTMRCQPILGHNTVFWYRQTMMQGLELLAYFRNRAPLDDSGMPKDRFSAEMPDATLATLKIQPSEPRDSAVYFCASGFGTEAFFGQGTRLTVV.

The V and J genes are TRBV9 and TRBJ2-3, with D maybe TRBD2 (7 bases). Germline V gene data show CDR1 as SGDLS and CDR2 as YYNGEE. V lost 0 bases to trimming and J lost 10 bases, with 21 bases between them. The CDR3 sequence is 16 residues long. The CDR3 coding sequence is TGTGCCAGCAGCGTAGATTGGGCGGGGGCCCCTCGCCCGCAGTATTTT. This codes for CASSVDWAGAPRPQYF.

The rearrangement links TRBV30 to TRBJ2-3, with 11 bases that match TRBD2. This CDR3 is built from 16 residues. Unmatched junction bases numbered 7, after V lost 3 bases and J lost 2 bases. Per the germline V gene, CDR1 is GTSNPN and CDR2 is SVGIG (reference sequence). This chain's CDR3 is CAWRDGLAGVTDTQYF. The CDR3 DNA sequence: TGTGCCTGGAGAGATGGACTAGCGGGTGTCACAGATACGCAGTATTTT. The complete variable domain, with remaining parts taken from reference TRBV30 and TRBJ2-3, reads SQTIHQWPATLVQPVGSPLSLECTVEGTSNPNLYWYRQAAGRGLQLLFYSVGIGQISSEVPQNLSASRPQDRQFILSSKKLLLSDSGFYLCAWRDGLAGVTDTQYFGPGTRLTVL.

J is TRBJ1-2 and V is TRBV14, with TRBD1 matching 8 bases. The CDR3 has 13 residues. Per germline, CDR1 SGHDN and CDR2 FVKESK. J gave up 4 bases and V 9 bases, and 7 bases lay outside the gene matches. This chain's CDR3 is CASSGGWTYGYTF. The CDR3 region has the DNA TGTGCCAGTTCAGGGGGCTGGACCTATGGCTACACCTTC.

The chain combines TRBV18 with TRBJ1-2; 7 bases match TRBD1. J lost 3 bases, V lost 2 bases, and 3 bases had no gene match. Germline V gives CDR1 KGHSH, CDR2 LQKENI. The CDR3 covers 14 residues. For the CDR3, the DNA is TGTGCCAGCTCACCAACAGGGGTTCACTATGGCTACACCTTC. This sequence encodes CASSPTGVHYGYTF.

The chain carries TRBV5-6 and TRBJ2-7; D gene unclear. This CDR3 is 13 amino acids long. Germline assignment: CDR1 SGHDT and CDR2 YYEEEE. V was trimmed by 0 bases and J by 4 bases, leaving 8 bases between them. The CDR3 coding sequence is TGTGCCAGCAGCTTGGAACAGCTGTACGAGCAGTACTTC. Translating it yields CASSLEQLYEQYF.

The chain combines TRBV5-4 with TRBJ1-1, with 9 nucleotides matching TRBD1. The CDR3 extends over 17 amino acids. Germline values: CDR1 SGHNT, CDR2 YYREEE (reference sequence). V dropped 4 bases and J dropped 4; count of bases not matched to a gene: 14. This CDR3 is CASSTGGAQGAITEAFF. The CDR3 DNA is TGTGCCAGCAGCACGGGTGGGGCACAGGGGGCGATCACTGAAGCTTTCTTT.

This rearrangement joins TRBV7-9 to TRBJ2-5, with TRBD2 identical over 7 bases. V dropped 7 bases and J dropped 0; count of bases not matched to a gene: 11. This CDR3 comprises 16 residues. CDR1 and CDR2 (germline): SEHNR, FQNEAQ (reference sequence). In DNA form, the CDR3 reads TGTGCCAGCACCTACTTGGGGAGGGCGAACCAAGAGACCCAGTACTTC. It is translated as CASTYLGRANQETQYF. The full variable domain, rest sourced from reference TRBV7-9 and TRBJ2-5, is DTGVSQNPRHKITKRGQNVTFRCDPISEHNRLYWYRQTLGQGPEFLTYFQNEAQLEKSRLLSDRFSAERPKGSFSTLEIQRTEQGDSAMYLCASTYLGRANQETQYFGPGTRLLVL.

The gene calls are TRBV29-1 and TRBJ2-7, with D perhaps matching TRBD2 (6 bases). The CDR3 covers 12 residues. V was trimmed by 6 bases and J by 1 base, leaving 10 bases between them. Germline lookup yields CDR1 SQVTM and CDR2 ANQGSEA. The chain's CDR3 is CSVGRESYEQYF. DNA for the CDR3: TGCAGCGTAGGACGGGAGTCCTACGAGCAGTACTTC.

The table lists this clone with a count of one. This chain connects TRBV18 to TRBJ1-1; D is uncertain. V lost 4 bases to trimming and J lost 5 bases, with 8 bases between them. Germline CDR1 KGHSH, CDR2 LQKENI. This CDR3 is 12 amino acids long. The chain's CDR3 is CASSRSGTEAFF. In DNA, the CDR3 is TGTGCCAGCTCACGTTCGGGGACTGAAGCTTTCTTT. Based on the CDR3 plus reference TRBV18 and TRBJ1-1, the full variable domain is NAGVMQNPRHLVRRRGQEARLRCSPMKGHSHVYWYRQLPEEGLKFMVYLQKENIIDESGMPKERFSAEFPKEGPSILRIQQVVRGDSAAYFCASSRSGTEAFFGQGTRLTVV.

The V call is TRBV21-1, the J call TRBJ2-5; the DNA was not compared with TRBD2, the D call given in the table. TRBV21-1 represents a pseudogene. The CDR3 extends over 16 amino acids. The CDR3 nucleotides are TGTGCCAGCAGCAAAGGGGGGAGAGGGGCGGGGGAGACCCAGTACTTC. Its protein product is CASSKGGRGAGETQYF.

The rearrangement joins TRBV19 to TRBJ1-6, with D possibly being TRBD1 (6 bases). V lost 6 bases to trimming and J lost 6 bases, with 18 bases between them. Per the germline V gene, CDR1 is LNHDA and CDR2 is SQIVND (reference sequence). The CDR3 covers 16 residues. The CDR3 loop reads CASRHRDTLSNSPLHF. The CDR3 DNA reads TGTGCCAGTAGGCACCGGGACACCTTATCTAATTCACCCCTCCACTTT.

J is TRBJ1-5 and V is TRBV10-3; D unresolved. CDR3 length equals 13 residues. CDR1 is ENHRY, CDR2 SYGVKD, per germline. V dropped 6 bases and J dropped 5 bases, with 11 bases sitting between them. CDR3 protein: CAISLALDQPQHF. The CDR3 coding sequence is TGTGCCATCAGCCTAGCTTTGGATCAGCCCCAGCATTTT.

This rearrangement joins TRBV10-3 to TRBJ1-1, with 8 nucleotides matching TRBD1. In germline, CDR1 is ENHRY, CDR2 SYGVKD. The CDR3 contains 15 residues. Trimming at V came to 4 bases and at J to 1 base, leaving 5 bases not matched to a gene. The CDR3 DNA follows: TGTGCCATCAGTGGGTCCGGGACAGGGAACACTGAAGCTTTCTTT. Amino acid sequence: CAISGSGTGNTEAFF.

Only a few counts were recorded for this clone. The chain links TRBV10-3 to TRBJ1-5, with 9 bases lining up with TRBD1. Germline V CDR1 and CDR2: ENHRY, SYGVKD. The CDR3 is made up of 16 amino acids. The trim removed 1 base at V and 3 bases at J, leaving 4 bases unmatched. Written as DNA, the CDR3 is TGTGCCATCAGTGAGTGGACAGGGGTACCCAATCAGCCCCAGCATTTT. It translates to CAISEWTGVPNQPQHF.

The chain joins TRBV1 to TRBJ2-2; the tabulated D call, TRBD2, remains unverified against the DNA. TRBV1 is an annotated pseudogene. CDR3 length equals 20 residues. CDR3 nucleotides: TGCACCAGCAGCCAAGATTATCCCCCTAGACGGGGGGCATACACCGGGGAGCTGTTTTTT. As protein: CTSSQDYPPRRGAYTGELFF.

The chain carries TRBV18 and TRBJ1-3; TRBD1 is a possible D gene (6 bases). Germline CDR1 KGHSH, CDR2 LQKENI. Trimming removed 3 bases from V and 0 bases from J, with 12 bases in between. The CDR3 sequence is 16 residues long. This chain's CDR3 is CASSPPGHYSGNTIYF. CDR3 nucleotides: TGTGCCAGCTCACCCCCGGGACACTACTCTGGAAACACCATATATTTT.

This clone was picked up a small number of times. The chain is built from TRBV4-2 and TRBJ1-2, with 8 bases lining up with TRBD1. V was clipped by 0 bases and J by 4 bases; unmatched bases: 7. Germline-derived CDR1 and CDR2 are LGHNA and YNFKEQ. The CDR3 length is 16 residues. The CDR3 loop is CASSQDPGGAGYGYTF. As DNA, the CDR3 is TGTGCCAGCAGCCAAGACCCAGGGGGCGCGGGCTATGGCTACACCTTC.

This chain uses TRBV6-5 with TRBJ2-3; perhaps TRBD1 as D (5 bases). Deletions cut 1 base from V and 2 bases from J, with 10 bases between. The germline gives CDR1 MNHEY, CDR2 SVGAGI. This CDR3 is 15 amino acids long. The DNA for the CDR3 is TGTGCCAGCAGTTACTATTGGGGCTTCACAGATACGCAGTATTTT. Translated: CASSYYWGFTDTQYF.

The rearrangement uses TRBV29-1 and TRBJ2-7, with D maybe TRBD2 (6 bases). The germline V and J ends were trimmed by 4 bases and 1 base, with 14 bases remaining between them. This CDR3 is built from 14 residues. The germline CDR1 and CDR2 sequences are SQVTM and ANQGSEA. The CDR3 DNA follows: TGCAGCGTTGTAGTGGGACTTCAGTCCTACGAGCAGTACTTC. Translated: CSVVVGLQSYEQYF.

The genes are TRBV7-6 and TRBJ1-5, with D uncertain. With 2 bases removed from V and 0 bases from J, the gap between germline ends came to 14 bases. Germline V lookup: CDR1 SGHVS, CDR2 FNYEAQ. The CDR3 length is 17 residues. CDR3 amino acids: CASSLRSRGLSNQPQHF. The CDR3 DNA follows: TGTGCCAGCAGCTTACGGTCCAGAGGGCTTAGCAATCAGCCCCAGCATTTT. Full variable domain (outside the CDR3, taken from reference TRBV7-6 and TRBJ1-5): GAGVSQSPRYKVTKRGQDVALRCDPISGHVSLYWYRQALGQGPEFLTYFNYEAQQDKSGLPNDRFSAERPEGSISTLTIQRTEQRDSAMYRCASSLRSRGLSNQPQHFGDGTRLSIL.

CDR3 amino acids: CASSFTGERGYTF. The CDR3 DNA reads as TGTGCCAGCAGTTTTACAGGGGAACGCGGCTACACCTTC. The chain combines TRBV6-5 with TRBJ1-2; 7 bases map to TRBD1. V gave up 4 bases and J gave up 8 bases; unmatched junction bases: 7. The CDR3 sequence is 13 residues long. Looked up from germline, CDR1 is MNHEY and CDR2 is SVGAGI.

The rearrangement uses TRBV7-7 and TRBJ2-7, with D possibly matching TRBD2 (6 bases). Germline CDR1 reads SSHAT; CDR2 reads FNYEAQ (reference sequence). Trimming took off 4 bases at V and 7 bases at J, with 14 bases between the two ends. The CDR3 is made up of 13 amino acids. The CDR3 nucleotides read TGTGCCAGCAGCTCTGATCTGGGACTTGAGCAGTACTTC. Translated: CASSSDLGLEQYF.

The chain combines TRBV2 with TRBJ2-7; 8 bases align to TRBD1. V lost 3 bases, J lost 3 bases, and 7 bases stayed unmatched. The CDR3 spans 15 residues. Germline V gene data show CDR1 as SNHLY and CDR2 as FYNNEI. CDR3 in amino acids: CASSDRDRGIYEQYF. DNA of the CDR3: TGTGCCAGCAGTGACCGTGACAGGGGTATCTACGAGCAGTACTTC.

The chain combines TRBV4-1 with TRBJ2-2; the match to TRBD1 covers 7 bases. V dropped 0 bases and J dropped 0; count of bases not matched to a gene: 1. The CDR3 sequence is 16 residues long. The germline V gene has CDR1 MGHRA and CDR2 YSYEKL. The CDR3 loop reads CASSQEGQSNTGELFF. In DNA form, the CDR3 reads TGCGCCAGCAGCCAAGAGGGACAGTCGAACACCGGGGAGCTGTTTTTT.

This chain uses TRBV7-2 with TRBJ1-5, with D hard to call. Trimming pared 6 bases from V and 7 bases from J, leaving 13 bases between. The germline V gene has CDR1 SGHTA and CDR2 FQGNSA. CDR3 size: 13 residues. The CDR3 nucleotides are TGTGCCAGCAGTTGGAGACCTGCGCAGCCCCAGCATTTT. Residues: CASSWRPAQPQHF.

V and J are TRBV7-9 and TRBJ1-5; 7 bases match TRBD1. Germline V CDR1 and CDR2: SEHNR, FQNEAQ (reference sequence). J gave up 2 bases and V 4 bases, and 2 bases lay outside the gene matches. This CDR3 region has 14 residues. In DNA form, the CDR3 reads TGTGCCAGCAGCTCCACAGGGGGCAATCAGCCCCAGCATTTT. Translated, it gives CASSSTGGNQPQHF.